The T cell receptor beta chain described here comes from a study of T cells expressing NK-cell markers. Study results and limitations: It is unclear if expanded NKG2C-expressing clones target HCMV antigens. NKG2C+ dominant clonotypes from about 6 donors made up about 1.0-7.5% of CD8+ T cells.

Points on this clonotype: No antigen is known for it.

The germline CDR1 and CDR2 sequences are WSHSY and SAAADI. This CDR3 spans 14 amino acids. Generation of TCR beta cDNA was performed by 5'RACE template switching incorporating UMIs. TCRdb derives one entry per CDR3 protein from the 5' RACE reads, leaving out DNA. The listing records 350,000 to 400,000 distinct CDR3 sequences. The specimen sequenced was blood T cells: a sorted CD56 or NKG2C T cell subset, CD4+ or CD8+ T cells, or bulk PBMC T cells (not recorded which). The sequence came from a woman in her fifties or sixties in good health. This chain links TRBV10-2 with TRBJ2-7; TCRdb designates TRBD2, a call that cannot be tested without DNA. This CDR3 is CATLVRDSYYEQYF.